This T cell receptor beta chain emerged from a study of cytomegalovirus exposure and HLA in healthy donors. Germline lookup yields CDR1 MRHNA and CDR2 SNTAGT. Losses at the gene ends were 3 bases for V and 6 bases for J; bases not matched to a gene: 4. CDR3 length: 14 residues. The PCR employed 60 Vbeta primers together with 13 Jbeta primers. The protocol was immunoSEQ multiplex PCR, while the TCRdb copy is restricted to in-frame clones and leaves out a portion. The top ten clones hold 2.5% to 3.5% of a sample with about 180,000 clones, just under 80% of them seen once. Sample: PBMCs. V and J are TRBV6-4 and TRBJ1-5; TRBD1 agrees at 8 bases. The sequence was obtained from a woman between 50 and 59 years old in good health and CMV-seropositive. The DNA of the CDR3 is TGTGCCAGCAGTGAGGACAGGGACAGTCAGCCCCAGCATTTT. Translation gives CASSEDRDSQPQHF.